This T cell receptor beta chain was captured in a study of T-cell reconstitution after alpha-beta-depleted transplantation in children. Study-level points and caveats: Diversity and T-cell counts at one year after transplant derived mostly from new T cells.

This CDR3 region has 14 residues. Deletions cut 3 bases from V and 9 bases from J, with 17 bases between. The germline gives CDR1 ENHRY, CDR2 SYGVKD. The authors prepared the TCRbeta library with unique molecular identifiers. TCRdb re-analysed the PCR reads in MiXCR, keeping a single row per CDR3 protein. The sample has about 350,000 distinct CDR3 sequences; around 15% are singletons. This clonotype was detected ten times or more. The antigen is unknown. The input for sequencing was PBMCs, mostly from graft donor cells, taken 360 days after TCRalphabeta/CD19-depleted stem cell transplant. The chain combines TRBV10-3 with TRBJ2-5, with TRBD1 as a possible D gene (6 bases). The TCR comes from a male patient aged 2 to 10 who had a stem cell transplant for acute lymphoblastic leukemia, so the T cells may come from the graft donor. Here the CDR3 DNA reads TGTGCCATCAGTGACAGACAGGCACCAGGGCCCCAGTACTTC. As protein: CAISDRQAPGPQYF.